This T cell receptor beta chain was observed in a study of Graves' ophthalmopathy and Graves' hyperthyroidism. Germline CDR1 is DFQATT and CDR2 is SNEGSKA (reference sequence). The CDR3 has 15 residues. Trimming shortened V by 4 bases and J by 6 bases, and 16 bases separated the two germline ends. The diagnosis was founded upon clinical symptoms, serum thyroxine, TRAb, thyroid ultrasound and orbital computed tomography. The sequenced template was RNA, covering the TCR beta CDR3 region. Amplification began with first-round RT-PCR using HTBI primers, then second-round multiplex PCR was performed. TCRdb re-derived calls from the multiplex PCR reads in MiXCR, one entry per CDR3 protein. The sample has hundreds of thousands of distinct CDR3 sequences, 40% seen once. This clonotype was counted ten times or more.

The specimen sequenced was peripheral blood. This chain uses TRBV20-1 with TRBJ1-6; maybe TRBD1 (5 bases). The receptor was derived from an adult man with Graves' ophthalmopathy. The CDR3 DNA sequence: TGCAGTGCTACCGGACCGGGACTTTCTAATTCACCCCTCCACTTT. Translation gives CSATGPGLSNSPLHF.